A single sample gave rise to the 9 T cell receptor beta chains below, sequenced in a study of PD-1 blockade in classical Hodgkin lymphoma. Sequencing used immunoSEQ multiplex PCR; TCRdb keeps in-frame clones, though not all of them. Here the sample spans roughly 100,000 clones, roughly 90% being singletons. Time point here: cycle 4 day 1 (C4D1), after 5 to 7 weeks of nivolumab. The patients all showed relapse after autologous stem cell transplantation, while their brentuximab vedotin exposure varied. Here the sequenced sample was peripheral blood mononuclear cells (PBMCs), taken before the fourth cycle of nivolumab. These receptor sequences come from a human donor with classical Hodgkin lymphoma.

The V and J genes are TRBV7-9 and TRBJ2-3; 9 bases fit TRBD1. Germline V gene lookup returns CDR1 SEHNR and CDR2 FQNEAQ (reference sequence). The length of the CDR3 is 15 residues. J was trimmed by 4 bases and V by 5 bases; bases with no gene match: 7. The CDR3 is CASSNRDRAPDTQYF. CDR3 DNA: TGTGCCAGCAGCAACCGGGACAGGGCCCCAGATACGCAGTATTTT.

The CDR3 DNA reads TGTGCCAGCAGCCGAGCTCCTAATTCACCCCTCCACTTT. Protein product: CASSRAPNSPLHF. The chain couples TRBV5-4 to TRBJ1-6, with unresolved D. Germline-derived CDR1 and CDR2 are SGHNT and YYREEE (reference sequence). Trimming pared 4 bases from V and 6 bases from J, leaving 8 bases between. CDR3 length: 13 residues.

V gene TRBV28 combines with J gene TRBJ2-7; 9 positions agree with TRBD1. CDR3 size: 15 residues. Losses at the gene ends were 2 bases for V and 1 base for J; bases not matched to a gene: 3. CDR1 is MDHEN and CDR2 is SYDVKM in the germline V gene. CDR3 in amino acids: CASSLGTGISYEQYF. The CDR3 DNA follows: TGTGCCAGCAGTTTAGGGACAGGGATTTCCTACGAGCAGTACTTC.

The chain carries TRBV6-4 and TRBJ2-3, with TRBD2 identical over 7 bases. CDR3 length: 14 amino acids. V trimming: 6 bases; J trimming: 0 bases; junction bases outside the gene matches: 3. Germline assignment: CDR1 MRHNA and CDR2 SNTAGT. CDR3 DNA: TGTGCCAGCAGACGGGACTACAGCACAGATACGCAGTATTTT. This sequence encodes CASRRDYSTDTQYF.

The CDR3 spells CASSPSTGGGNYGYTF. As DNA, the CDR3 is TGTGCCAGCTCACCATCAACAGGGGGCGGAAACTATGGCTACACCTTC. This chain joins TRBV18 and TRBJ1-2; 9 bases map to TRBD1. The CDR3 runs 16 residues. V was clipped by 2 bases and J by 2 bases; unmatched bases: 6. Germline assignment: CDR1 KGHSH and CDR2 LQKENI.

This rearrangement joins TRBV14 to TRBJ2-7; D may be TRBD2 (6 bases). The germline V and J ends were trimmed by 3 bases and 6 bases, with 15 bases remaining between them. Germline CDR1 reads SGHDN; CDR2 reads FVKESK. This CDR3 contains 14 residues. The CDR3 coding sequence is TGTGCCAGCAGCCACGCGGGACTCTTAGCCGAGCAGTACTTC. This translates into CASSHAGLLAEQYF.

The chain links TRBV5-1 to TRBJ2-7, with a possible D match to TRBD2 (6 bases). Between the trimmed V and J ends, which lost 2 bases and 2 bases, there was a span of 14 bases. Germline CDR1 is SGHRS and CDR2 is YFSETQ. There are 15 residues in the CDR3. The CDR3 coding sequence is TGCGCCAGCAGCTTTCAGGCTAGCGTCACCTACGAGCAGTACTTC. Translated, it gives CASSFQASVTYEQYF. The full variable domain, rest sourced from reference TRBV5-1 and TRBJ2-7, is KAGVTQTPRYLIKTRGQQVTLSCSPISGHRSVSWYQQTPGQGLQFLFEYFSETQRNKGNFPGRFSGRQFSNSRSEMNVSTLELGDSALYLCASSFQASVTYEQYFGPGTRLTVT.

The chain recombines TRBV6-5 with TRBJ2-7; D possibly uses TRBD1 or TRBD2 (5 bases each). Germline V gene data show CDR1 as MNHEY and CDR2 as SVGAGI. The CDR3 covers 12 residues. The V gene lost 7 bases and the J gene lost 2 bases, with 9 bases spanning the gap. CDR3 protein: CASKRGPYEQYF. The CDR3 DNA follows: TGTGCCAGCAAGAGGGGCCCCTACGAGCAGTACTTC.

Note on this clone: At one end, the junction sequence differs from germline, possibly due to a read error. The gene calls are TRBV4-3 and TRBJ2-5; a possible D gene is TRBD1 (5 bases). Per the germline V gene, CDR1 is LGHNA and CDR2 is YSLEER. The CDR3 has 15 residues. The CDR3 region is CASSQETGVQGTQYF. Here the CDR3 DNA reads TGCGCCAGCAGCCAAGAAACAGGCGTGCAAGGGACCCAGTACTTC.